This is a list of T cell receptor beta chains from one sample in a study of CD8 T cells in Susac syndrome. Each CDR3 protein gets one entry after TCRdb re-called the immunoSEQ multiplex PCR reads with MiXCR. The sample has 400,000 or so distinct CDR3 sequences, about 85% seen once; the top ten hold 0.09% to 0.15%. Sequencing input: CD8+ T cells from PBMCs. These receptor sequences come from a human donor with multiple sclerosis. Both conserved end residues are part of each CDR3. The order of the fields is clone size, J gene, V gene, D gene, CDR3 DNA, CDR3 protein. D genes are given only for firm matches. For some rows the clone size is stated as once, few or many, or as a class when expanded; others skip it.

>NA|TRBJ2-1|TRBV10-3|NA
TGTGCCATCAGGCTGGACAAGAGCTCCTACAATGAGCAGTTCTTC
CAIRLDKSSYNEQFF
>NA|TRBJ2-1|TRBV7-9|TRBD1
TGTGCCAGCAGCCCAGAGGGACAGGACTACAGTGAGCAGTTCTTC
CASSPEGQDYSEQFF
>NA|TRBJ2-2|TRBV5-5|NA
TGTGCCAGCACCCTTGAAACCGGGGAGCTGTTTTTT
CASTLETGELFF
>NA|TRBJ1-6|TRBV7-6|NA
TGTGCCAGCAGCTTAACAGGGACCAATTCACCCCTCCACTTT
CASSLTGTNSPLHF
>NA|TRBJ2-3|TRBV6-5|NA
TGTGCCAGCAGTTACGTGAATTCCCCCGATACGCAGTATTTT
CASSYVNSPDTQYF
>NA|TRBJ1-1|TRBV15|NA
TGTGCCACCAGCAGCTGGAGGGGGACCACTGAAGCTTTCTTT
CATSSWRGTTEAFF
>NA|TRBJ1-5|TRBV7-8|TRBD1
TGTGCCAGCAGCCCAACCGGGACAGGGGCTACCCAGCCCCAGCATTTT
CASSPTGTGATQPQHF
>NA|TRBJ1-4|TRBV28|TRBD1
TGTGCCAGCAGCCTACACAGGGGTACCCTTAATGAAAAACTGTTTTTT
CASSLHRGTLNEKLFF
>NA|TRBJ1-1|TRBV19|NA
TGTGCCAGCGTCCTCGAGGACACTGAAGCTTTCTTT
CASVLEDTEAFF
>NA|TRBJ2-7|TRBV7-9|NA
TGTGCCAGCAGCCCTCAGCCCATCCACGAGCAGTACTTC
CASSPQPIHEQYF
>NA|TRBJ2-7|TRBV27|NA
TGTGCCAGCAGTTTTGGTCCGCAGAGCTCCTACGAGCAGTACTTC
CASSFGPQSSYEQYF
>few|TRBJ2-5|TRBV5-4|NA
TGTGCCAGCAGCTTGGAAGAATACCAAGAGACCCAGTACTTC
CASSLEEYQETQYF
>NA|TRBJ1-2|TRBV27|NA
TGTGCCAGCAGTCCCCCATTACGGGGCAACTATGGCTACACCTTC
CASSPPLRGNYGYTF
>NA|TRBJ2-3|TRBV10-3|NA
TGTGCCATCATGGCTGAGCGCACAGATACGCAGTATTTT
CAIMAERTDTQYF
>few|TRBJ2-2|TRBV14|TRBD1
TGTGCCAGCAGCCAAAACAGGGGGCCCGGGGAGCTGTTTTTT
CASSQNRGPGELFF
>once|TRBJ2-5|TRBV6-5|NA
TGTGCCAGCAGTTACGGTTGGGCAGGGGCCTGGGAGCAAGAGACCCAGTACTTC
CASSYGWAGAWEQETQYF
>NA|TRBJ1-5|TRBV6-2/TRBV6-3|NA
TGTGCCAGCAGGGGAATGGGACGGATAAATCAGCCCCAGCATTTT
CASRGMGRINQPQHF
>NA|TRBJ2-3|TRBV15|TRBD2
TGTGCCACCAGCAGACTAGCGGGGGGGCCCGGCACAGATACGCAGTATTTT
CATSRLAGGPGTDTQYF
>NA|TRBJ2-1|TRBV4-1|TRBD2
TGCGCCAGCAGCCAAAGACTAGCGAACTACAATGAGCAGTTCTTC
CASSQRLANYNEQFF
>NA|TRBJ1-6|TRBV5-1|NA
TGCGCCAGCAGCCAAGGGGACGGTCCAAATTCACCCCTCCACTTT
CASSQGDGPNSPLHF
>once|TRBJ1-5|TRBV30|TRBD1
TGTGCCTGGGAAACAGGGGTAAATCAGCCCCAGCATTTT
CAWETGVNQPQHF
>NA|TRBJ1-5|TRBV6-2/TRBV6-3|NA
TGTGCCAGCAGTTACGTCCCAAATAGCAATCAGCCCCAGCATTTT
CASSYVPNSNQPQHF
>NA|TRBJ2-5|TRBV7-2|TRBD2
TGTGCCAGCAGCCCCGGGACTAGCGATGGGACCCAGTACTTC
CASSPGTSDGTQYF
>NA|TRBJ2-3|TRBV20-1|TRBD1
TGCAGTGCTGGACCCGGTGAGACAGGGCACACAGATACGCAGTATTTT
CSAGPGETGHTDTQYF
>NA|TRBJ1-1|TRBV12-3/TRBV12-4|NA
TGTGCCAGCACTCCCGGGGGGGGATCGGTCACTGAAGCTTTCTTT
CASTPGGGSVTEAFF
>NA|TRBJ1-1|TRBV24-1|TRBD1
TGTGCCACCAGTGAGTACCGGGACAGGGGCTCGAACACTGAAGCTTTCTTT
CATSEYRDRGSNTEAFF
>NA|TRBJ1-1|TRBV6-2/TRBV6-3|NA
TGTGCCAGCAGTTCGACTCGGGACGAGGGATACACTGAAGCTTTCTTT
CASSSTRDEGYTEAFF
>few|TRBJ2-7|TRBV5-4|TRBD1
TGTGCCAGCAGCTTGGTGACAGGGAATGCCTACGAGCAGTACTTC
CASSLVTGNAYEQYF
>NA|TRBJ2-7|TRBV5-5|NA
TGTGCCAGCAGCCTTACACAGGGCTCCTACGAGCAGTACTTC
CASSLTQGSYEQYF
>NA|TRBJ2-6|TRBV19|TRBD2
TGTGCCAGTACTAGCGGGGGGTTAGGCGTCCTGACTTTC
CASTSGGLGVLTF
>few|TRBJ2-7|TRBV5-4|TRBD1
TGTGCCAGCAGCCGGACAGGGCAGGACTACGAGCAGTACTTC
CASSRTGQDYEQYF
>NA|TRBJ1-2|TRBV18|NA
TGTGCCAGCTCACCACCCGGGCCGAATGACCCTAACTATGGCTACACCTTC
CASSPPGPNDPNYGYTF
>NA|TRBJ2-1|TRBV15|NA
TGTGCCACCAGCAGATCCGGTCCTCCTGAGCAGTTCTTC
CATSRSGPPEQFF
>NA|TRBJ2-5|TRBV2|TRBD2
TGTGCCAGCAGTGTCCGGGCGTCGTGGACGCCGGGGGGCCAAGAGACCCAGTACTTC
CASSVRASWTPGGQETQYF
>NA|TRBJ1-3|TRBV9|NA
TGTGCCAGCAGCGAGAGAGGATTCTCTGGAAACACCATATATTTT
CASSERGFSGNTIYF
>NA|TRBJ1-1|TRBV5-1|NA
TGCGCCAGCAGCTTGGCCCCATTGGGCACTGAAGCTTTCTTT
CASSLAPLGTEAFF
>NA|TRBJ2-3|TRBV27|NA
TGTGCCAGCAGTCCATCGAGGGACCGGGATACGCAGTATTTT
CASSPSRDRDTQYF
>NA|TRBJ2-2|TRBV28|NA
TGTGCCAGCAGTCTACAGGATTTCGGGGAGCTGTTTTTT
CASSLQDFGELFF
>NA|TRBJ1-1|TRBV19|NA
TGTGCCAGTAGCAGCGGGGCGTACACTGAAGCTTTCTTT
CASSSGAYTEAFF
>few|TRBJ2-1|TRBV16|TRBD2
TGTGCCAGCACCCGGGAGGGTGAGCAGTTCTTC
CASTREGEQFF
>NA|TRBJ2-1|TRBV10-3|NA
TGTGCCATCAGTGCGGCGAGCTCCTACAATGAGCAGTTCTTC
CAISAASSYNEQFF
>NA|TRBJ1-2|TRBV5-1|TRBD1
TGCGCCAGCAGCCTGTTGGACAGGGCAAACTATGGCTACACCTTC
CASSLLDRANYGYTF
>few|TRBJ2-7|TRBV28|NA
TGTGCCAGCAGTCCACAGGCGTCCTCCTACGAGCAGTACTTC
CASSPQASSYEQYF
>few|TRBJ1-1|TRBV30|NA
TGTGCCTGGAGCCTTACATACTCCGGGATGAAGAACACTGAAGCTTTCTTT
CAWSLTYSGMKNTEAFF
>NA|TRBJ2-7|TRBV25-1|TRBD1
TGTGCCAGCAGTGCCTCGTGGGACAGGGATATGTACGAGCAGTACTTC
CASSASWDRDMYEQYF
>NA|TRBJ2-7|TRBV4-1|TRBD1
TGCGCCAGCAGCGGGAGACCGGGACAGGGGGCCTACGAGCAGTACTTC
CASSGRPGQGAYEQYF
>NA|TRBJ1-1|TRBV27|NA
TGTGCCAGCGCCGGGACGGCGAACACTGAAGCTTTCTTT
CASAGTANTEAFF
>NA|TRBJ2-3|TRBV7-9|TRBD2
TGTGCCAGCAGCCCCAGAACTAGCGGGAAGCCAGATACGCAGTATTTT
CASSPRTSGKPDTQYF
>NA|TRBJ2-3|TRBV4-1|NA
TGCGCCAGCAGCCAAGTTGGGGAAGGAACAGATACGCAGTATTTT
CASSQVGEGTDTQYF
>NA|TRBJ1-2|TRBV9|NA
TGTGCCAGCTCTGTAAAGGAACCCCCGAGGGAGGGCTACACCTTC
CASSVKEPPREGYTF
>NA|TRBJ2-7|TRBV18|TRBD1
TGTGCCAGCTCACCTCCTCCCGGGACAGCCTCCTACGAGCAGTACTTC
CASSPPPGTASYEQYF
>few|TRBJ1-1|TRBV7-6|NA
TGTGCCAGCAGCTTAGATGGGGGTATCACTGAAGCTTTCTTT
CASSLDGGITEAFF
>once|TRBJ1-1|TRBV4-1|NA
TGCGCCAGCAGCCAAGTTGGGGGGAATATGAACACTGAAGCTTTCTTT
CASSQVGGNMNTEAFF
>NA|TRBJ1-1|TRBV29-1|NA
TGCAGCGGCTTAGACGGACCGAACACTGAAGCTTTCTTT
CSGLDGPNTEAFF
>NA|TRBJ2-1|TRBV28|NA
TGTGCCAGCAGTTGGAGTCTGCGGGACAGAATTACGAGCTCCTACAATGAGCAGTTCTTC
CASSWSLRDRITSSYNEQFF
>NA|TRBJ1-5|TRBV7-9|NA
TGTGCCAGCAGCCTCGGGACTTACAATCAGCCCCAGCATTTT
CASSLGTYNQPQHF
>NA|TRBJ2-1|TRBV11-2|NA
TGTGCCAGCAGCTTAGACAGAAACTCCTACAATGAGCAGTTCTTC
CASSLDRNSYNEQFF
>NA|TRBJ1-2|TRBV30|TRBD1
TGTGCCTGGACCAAGGGACAGGGGGCGAAGGTCTATGGCTACACCTTC
CAWTKGQGAKVYGYTF
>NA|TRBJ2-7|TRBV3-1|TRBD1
TGTGCCAGCAGCCATGCGACAGGGGACGAGCAGTACTTC
CASSHATGDEQYF